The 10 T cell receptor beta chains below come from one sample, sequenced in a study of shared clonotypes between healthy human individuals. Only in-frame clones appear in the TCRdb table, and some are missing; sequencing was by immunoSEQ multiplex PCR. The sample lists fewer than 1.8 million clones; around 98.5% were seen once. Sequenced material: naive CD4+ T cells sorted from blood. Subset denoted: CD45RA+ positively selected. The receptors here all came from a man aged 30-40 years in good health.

DNA of the CDR3: TGTGCCAGCAGTTCCCCGAGCGGGTATAGCTCCTACGAGCAGTACTTC. This gives the protein CASSSPSGYSSYEQYF. The rearrangement links TRBV28 to TRBJ2-7; TRBD2 might be the D (6 bases). CDR1 MDHEN and CDR2 SYDVKM come from the germline V gene. V was pared by 4 bases and J by 0 bases, with 16 bases between. The CDR3 spans 16 residues.

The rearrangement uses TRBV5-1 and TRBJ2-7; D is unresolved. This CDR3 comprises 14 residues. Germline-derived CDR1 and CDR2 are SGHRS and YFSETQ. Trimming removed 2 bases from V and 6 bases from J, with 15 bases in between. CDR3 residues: CASSFPDLKGEQYF. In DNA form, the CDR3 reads TGCGCCAGCAGCTTCCCGGACCTAAAGGGCGAGCAGTACTTC.

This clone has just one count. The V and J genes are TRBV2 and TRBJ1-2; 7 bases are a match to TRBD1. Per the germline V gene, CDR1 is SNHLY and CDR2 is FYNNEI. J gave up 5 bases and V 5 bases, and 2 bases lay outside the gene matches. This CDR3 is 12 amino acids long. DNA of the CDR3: TGTGCCAGCAGTCCGGACAGGTATGGCTACACCTTC. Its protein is CASSPDRYGYTF.

This chain's CDR3 is CASSATGFVYGYTF. DNA for the CDR3: TGTGCCAGCAGTGCGACAGGTTTTGTCTATGGCTACACCTTC. The chain is built from TRBV28 and TRBJ1-2; a possible D gene is TRBD1 (6 bases). This CDR3 comprises 14 residues. V lost 5 bases and J 4 bases, leaving 14 bases between the germline ends. The V gene's germline CDR1 is MDHEN and CDR2 SYDVKM.

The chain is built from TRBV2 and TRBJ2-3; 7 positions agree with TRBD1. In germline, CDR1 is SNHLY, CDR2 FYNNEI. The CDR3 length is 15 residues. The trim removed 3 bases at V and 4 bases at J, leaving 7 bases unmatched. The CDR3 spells CASSDRGTPPDTQYF. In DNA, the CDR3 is TGTGCCAGCAGTGACAGGGGGACCCCCCCAGATACGCAGTATTTT.

This chain's CDR3 is CASSLGVLAASYNEQFF. In DNA, the CDR3 is TGCGCCAGCAGCTTGGGGGTACTAGCGGCCTCCTACAATGAGCAGTTCTTC. This chain joins TRBV5-1 and TRBJ2-1; 8 nucleotides line up with TRBD2. The CDR3 is 17 residues long. The germline V gene encodes CDR1 SGHRS and CDR2 YFSETQ. The V and J ends lost 0 bases and 0 bases, in that order; junction bases with no gene match: 5. Combining the CDR3 with reference TRBV5-1 and TRBJ2-1 gives the whole variable domain KAGVTQTPRYLIKTRGQQVTLSCSPISGHRSVSWYQQTPGQGLQFLFEYFSETQRNKGNFPGRFSGRQFSNSRSEMNVSTLELGDSALYLCASSLGVLAASYNEQFFGPGTRLTVL.

The DNA for the CDR3 is TGCGCCAGCAGCTCGTTGACTAGCGGGACCTACAATGAGCAGTTCTTC. Translation gives CASSSLTSGTYNEQFF. The chain combines TRBV5-1 with TRBJ2-1; TRBD2 matches 11 bases. V was pared by 3 bases and J by 2 bases, with 4 bases of the junction left unmatched. The CDR3 has 16 residues. The germline V gene encodes CDR1 SGHRS and CDR2 YFSETQ. Supplemented by reference TRBV5-1 and TRBJ2-1, the full variable domain reads KAGVTQTPRYLIKTRGQQVTLSCSPISGHRSVSWYQQTPGQGLQFLFEYFSETQRNKGNFPGRFSGRQFSNSRSEMNVSTLELGDSALYLCASSSLTSGTYNEQFFGPGTRLTVL.

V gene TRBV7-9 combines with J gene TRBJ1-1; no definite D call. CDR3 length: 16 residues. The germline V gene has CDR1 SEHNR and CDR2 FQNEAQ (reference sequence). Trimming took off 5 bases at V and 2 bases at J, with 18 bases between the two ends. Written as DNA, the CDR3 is TGTGCCAGCAGCCCGTCATGGGCGGGGATTAACACTGAAGCTTTCTTT. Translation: CASSPSWAGINTEAFF.

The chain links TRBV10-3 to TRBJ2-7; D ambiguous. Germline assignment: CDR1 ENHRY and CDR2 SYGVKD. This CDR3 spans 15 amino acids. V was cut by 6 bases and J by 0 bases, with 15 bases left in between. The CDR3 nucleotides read TGTGCCATCAGATCCTACAGCGCAAGCTCCTACGAGCAGTACTTC. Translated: CAIRSYSASSYEQYF.

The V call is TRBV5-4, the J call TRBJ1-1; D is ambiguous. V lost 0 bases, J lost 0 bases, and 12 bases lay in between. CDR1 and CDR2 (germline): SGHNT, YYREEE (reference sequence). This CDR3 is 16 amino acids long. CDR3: CASSLGRRAMNTEAFF. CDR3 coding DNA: TGTGCCAGCAGCTTGGGGCGGAGAGCCATGAACACTGAAGCTTTCTTT. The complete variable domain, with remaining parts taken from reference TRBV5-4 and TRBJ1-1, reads ETGVTQSPTHLIKTRGQQVTLRCSSQSGHNTVSWYQQALGQGPQFIFQYYREEENGRGNFPPRFSGLQFPNYSSELNVNALELDDSALYLCASSLGRRAMNTEAFFGQGTRLTVV.